This T cell receptor beta chain was profiled in a study of blood T cell repertoires in COVID-19. TCRdb keeps only in-frame clones here, not all; method: immunoSEQ multiplex PCR. Of more than 90,000 clones in the sample, roughly 86% were seen once. The receptor was derived from a man between 35 and 55 years old with acute or convalescent COVID-19. The sample was peripheral blood.

CDR3 sequence: CSASLGRGYQETQYF. The CDR3 bases are TGCAGTGCTAGTCTGGGGAGGGGGTATCAGGAGACCCAGTACTTC. The J gene is TRBJ2-5, the V gene TRBV20-1, with a possible D match to TRBD2 (7 bases). The CDR3 sequence is 15 residues long. Trimming cost V 3 bases and J 5 bases, with 19 bases left between them. Germline V gives CDR1 DFQATT, CDR2 SNEGSKA (reference sequence).